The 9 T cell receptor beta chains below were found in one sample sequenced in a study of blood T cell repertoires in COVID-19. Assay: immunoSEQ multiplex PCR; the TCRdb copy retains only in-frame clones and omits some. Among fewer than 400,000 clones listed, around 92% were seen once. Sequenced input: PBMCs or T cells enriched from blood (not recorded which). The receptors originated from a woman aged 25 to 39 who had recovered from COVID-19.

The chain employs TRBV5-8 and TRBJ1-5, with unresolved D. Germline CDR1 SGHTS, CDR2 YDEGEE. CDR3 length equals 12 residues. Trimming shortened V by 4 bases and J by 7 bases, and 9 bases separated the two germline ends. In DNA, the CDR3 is TGTGCCAGCAGCGGCCGGAGGCAGCCCCAGCATTTT. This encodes CASSGRRQPQHF.

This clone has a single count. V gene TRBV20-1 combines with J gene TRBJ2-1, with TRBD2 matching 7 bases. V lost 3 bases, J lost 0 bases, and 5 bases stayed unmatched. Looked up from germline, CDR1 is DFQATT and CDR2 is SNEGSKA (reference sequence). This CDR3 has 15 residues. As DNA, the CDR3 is TGCAGTGCTAGTCAAGCGGGGCGCTCCTACAATGAGCAGTTCTTC. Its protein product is CSASQAGRSYNEQFF.

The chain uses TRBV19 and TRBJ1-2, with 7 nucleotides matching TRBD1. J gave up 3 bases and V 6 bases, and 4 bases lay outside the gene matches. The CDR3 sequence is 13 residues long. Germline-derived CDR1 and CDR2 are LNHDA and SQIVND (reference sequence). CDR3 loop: CASRQGTDYGYTF. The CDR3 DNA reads TGTGCCAGTAGACAGGGGACAGACTATGGCTACACCTTC.

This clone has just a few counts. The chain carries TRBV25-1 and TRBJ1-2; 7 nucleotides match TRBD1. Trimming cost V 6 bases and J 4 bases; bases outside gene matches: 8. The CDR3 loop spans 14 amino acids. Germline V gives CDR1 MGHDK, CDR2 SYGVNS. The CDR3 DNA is TGTGCCAGCAGGGCCTTCGGACAGGCCTATGGCTACACCTTC. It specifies CASRAFGQAYGYTF.

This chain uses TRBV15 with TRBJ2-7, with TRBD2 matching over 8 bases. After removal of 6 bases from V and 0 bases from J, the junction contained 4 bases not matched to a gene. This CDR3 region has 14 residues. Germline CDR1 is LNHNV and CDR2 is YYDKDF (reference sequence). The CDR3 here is CATRVAGPSYEQYF. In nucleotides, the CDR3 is TGTGCCACCAGAGTAGCGGGGCCCTCCTACGAGCAGTACTTC.

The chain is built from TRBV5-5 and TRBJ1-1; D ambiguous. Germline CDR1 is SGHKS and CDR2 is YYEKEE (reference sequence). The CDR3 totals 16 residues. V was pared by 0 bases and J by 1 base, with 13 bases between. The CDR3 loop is CASSLAGSLANTEAFF. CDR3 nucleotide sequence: TGTGCCAGCAGCTTGGCCGGGAGTCTCGCGAACACTGAAGCTTTCTTT.

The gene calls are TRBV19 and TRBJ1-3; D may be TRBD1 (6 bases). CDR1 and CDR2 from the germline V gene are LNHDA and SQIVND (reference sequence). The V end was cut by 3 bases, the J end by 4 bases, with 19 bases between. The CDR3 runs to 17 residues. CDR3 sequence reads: CASSISPLTGHGNTIYF. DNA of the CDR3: TGTGCCAGTAGTATCTCACCTCTGACAGGTCACGGAAACACCATATATTTT.

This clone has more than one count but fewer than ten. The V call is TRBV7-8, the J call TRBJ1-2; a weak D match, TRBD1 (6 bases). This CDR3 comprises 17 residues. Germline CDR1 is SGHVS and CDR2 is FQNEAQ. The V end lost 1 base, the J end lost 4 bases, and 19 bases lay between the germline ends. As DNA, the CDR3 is TGTGCCAGCAGCTTAGTAGCAGGGAGCGGACAGAGCTATGGCTACACCTTC. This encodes CASSLVAGSGQSYGYTF.

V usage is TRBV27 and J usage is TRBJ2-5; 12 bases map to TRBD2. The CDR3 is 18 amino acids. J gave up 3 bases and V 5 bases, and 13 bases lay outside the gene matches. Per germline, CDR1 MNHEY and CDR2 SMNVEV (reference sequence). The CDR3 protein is CASSPLAGGPGPKETQYF. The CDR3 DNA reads TGTGCCAGCAGTCCGCTAGCGGGAGGGCCGGGTCCCAAAGAGACCCAGTACTTC.